The 8 T cell receptor beta chains below come from one sample, sequenced in a study of cytomegalovirus exposure and HLA in healthy donors. Use of 60 Vbeta and 13 Jbeta primers characterized the PCR. The repertoire was sequenced with immunoSEQ multiplex PCR; TCRdb's copy has only in-frame clones and lacks some. Of 140,000 to 150,000 clones listed, 65% to 80% were seen once; the top ten hold approximately 6.8%. The source material was PBMCs. These receptors came from a man aged 25-40 years in good health and CMV-seronegative.

Comment on this clone: A far larger clone lies a single base away; this is likely a read error. V is TRBV5-6 and J is TRBJ2-6; maybe TRBD2 (6 bases). Trimming stripped 0 bases from V and 6 bases from J, with 13 bases between. The CDR3 length is 16 residues. Germline V gives CDR1 SGHDT, CDR2 YYEEEE. The CDR3 sequence is CASSLEAGKSANVLTF. In nucleotides, the CDR3 is TGTGCCAGCAGCTTGGAGGCGGGGAAATCGGCCAACGTCCTGACTTTC.

The chain uses TRBV15 and TRBJ1-4; a weak D match, TRBD1 (6 bases). This CDR3 has 14 amino acids. Germline V gene lookup returns CDR1 LNHNV and CDR2 YYDKDF (reference sequence). V shed 4 bases and J shed 5 bases, with 11 bases lying between them. This CDR3 reads CATSMRGANEKLFF. The CDR3 nucleotides are TGTGCCACCAGCATGCGGGGGGCGAATGAAAAACTGTTTTTT.

The V gene is TRBV5-6, the J gene TRBJ1-1; tentatively, D is TRBD1 (6 bases). Germline assignment: CDR1 SGHDT and CDR2 YYEEEE. The V gene lost 0 bases and the J gene lost 3 bases, with 15 bases spanning the gap. The CDR3 sequence is 16 residues long. The DNA for the CDR3 is TGTGCCAGCAGCTTGGCCTGGGGGGGGCTAGACACTGAAGCTTTCTTT. It encodes CASSLAWGGLDTEAFF.

The gene calls are TRBV5-1 and TRBJ2-3, with D possibly matching TRBD2 (6 bases). Between the trimmed V and J ends, which lost 2 bases and 0 bases, there was a span of 16 bases. The length of the CDR3 is 17 residues. Per the germline V gene, CDR1 is SGHRS and CDR2 is YFSETQ. This CDR3 reads CASSFLPSSASTDTQYF. The CDR3 bases are TGCGCCAGCAGCTTCCTCCCCTCTAGCGCCAGCACAGATACGCAGTATTTT.

The chain combines TRBV27 with TRBJ1-4; D unresolved. Trimming took off 6 bases at V and 0 bases at J, with 11 bases between the two ends. Germline V gene sequence: CDR1 MNHEY, CDR2 SMNVEV (reference sequence). This CDR3 is built from 15 residues. Written as DNA, the CDR3 is TGTGCCAGCAGCCTGATTCGGTCAACTAATGAAAAACTGTTTTTT. It is translated as CASSLIRSTNEKLFF.

Only one count was recorded for this clone. V and J are TRBV5-1 and TRBJ1-1, with D perhaps TRBD1 (6 bases). Trimming shortened V by 4 bases and J by 4 bases, and 17 bases separated the two germline ends. Germline V gives CDR1 SGHRS, CDR2 YFSETQ. The length of the CDR3 is 15 residues. The CDR3 is CASSLYTGPATEAFF. For the CDR3, the DNA is TGCGCCAGCAGCCTATATACAGGGCCAGCCACTGAAGCTTTCTTT. Full variable domain (remainder filled in from reference TRBV5-1 and TRBJ1-1): KAGVTQTPRYLIKTRGQQVTLSCSPISGHRSVSWYQQTPGQGLQFLFEYFSETQRNKGNFPGRFSGRQFSNSRSEMNVSTLELGDSALYLCASSLYTGPATEAFFGQGTRLTVV.

The V and J genes are TRBV5-1 and TRBJ2-5, with 7 positions matching TRBD1. Germline V gene data show CDR1 as SGHRS and CDR2 as YFSETQ. CDR3 length: 14 residues. J was trimmed by 3 bases and V by 4 bases; bases with no gene match: 6. CDR3 nucleotide sequence: TGCGCCAGCAGCATTACGACAGGGAAAGAGACCCAGTACTTC. This sequence encodes CASSITTGKETQYF.

The CDR3 reads CASSDTNSNQPQHF. Written as DNA, the CDR3 is TGTGCCAGCAGCGACACAAATAGCAATCAGCCCCAGCATTTT. J is TRBJ1-5 and V is TRBV6-5; D remains unclear. Trimming cost V 6 bases and J 0 bases, with 9 bases left between them. Germline lookup yields CDR1 MNHEY and CDR2 SVGAGI. This CDR3 has 14 residues.